This TCR beta chain was sequenced in a study of T-cell reconstitution after alpha-beta-depleted transplantation in children. Points from the study as a whole: Surviving recipient cells, namely T cells and thymic progenitors, were the source of high day-60 TCRbeta diversity in some patients. Reported findings indicate that, about two months after transplant, alpha-beta T cells came from several hundred expanded clones, which were derived from non-depleted graft cells. T cells produced anew were the main source of T-cell counts and diversity one year after transplant.

With regard to this clonotype: Its antigen remains unidentified.

Germline lookup yields CDR1 SGHRS and CDR2 YFSETQ. CDR3 size: 17 residues. Trimming took 1 base from V and 9 from J; bases not matched to a gene: 15. A library of TCRbeta sequences, prepared with unique molecular identifiers, was generated. TCRdb recomputed calls from the PCR reads with MiXCR, one row per CDR3 protein. Of approximately 350,000 distinct CDR3 sequences in the sample, around 16% were seen once. The receptor was derived from a male patient under 10 years old who had a stem cell transplant for acute lymphoblastic leukemia, so the T cells may come from the graft donor. The sample here was PBMCs, mostly from graft donor cells, taken 360 days after TCRalphabeta/CD19-depleted stem cell transplant. The chain has TRBV5-1 and TRBJ2-1; 8 nucleotides line up with TRBD2. CDR3 sequence: CASSLNPGLGRGSEQFF. CDR3 nucleotides: TGCGCCAGCAGCTTGAATCCGGGACTAGGGAGGGGAAGTGAGCAGTTCTTC.